This T cell receptor beta chain was sequenced in a study of CD8 T cells in ankylosing spondylitis (dated by TCRdb to 2016 to 2017). In the study overall: The study set out to find disease-linked TCR variants by profiling T cell receptor beta repertoires in ankylosing spondylitis patients and healthy donors. The full study cohort comprised some 27 ankylosing spondylitis patients and some 110 healthy donors. Peripheral blood was sampled, and synovial fluid was also collected from ankylosing spondylitis patients. Results the study describes overall, beyond this receptor: A TCR beta motif of several highly homologous amino acid variants appeared characteristic of blood from ankylosing spondylitis patients. Significant enrichment of the disease-linked clones was reported in matched synovial fluid samples from ankylosing spondylitis patients. Some of the motif variants had been reported before in the synovial fluid and blood of reactive arthritis patients, a finding that suggests common disease-initiation mechanisms. The disease-linked clones had a CD8+ phenotype and were found at relatively low frequencies in peripheral blood.

At least ten counts were recorded for this clonotype. There is no known antigen for this receptor. Base qualities are not provided; no much larger clone lies one nucleotide away. Sequencing instrument: Illumina HiSeq 2500. Quantitative 5'-RACE with molecular barcodes was used to prepare TCR beta libraries. The original pipeline was this. A new computational method based on a probabilistic model of VDJ rearrangement was used to identify disease-linked TCR variants. TCRdb reprocessing: public reads trimmed at Q25 with fastp, clones called with MiXCR, in-frame beta chains kept. One record per CDR3 amino acid sequence lists the most common genes and DNA. The V and J calls, along with clone size, are taken from TCRdb and not from the paper's own processing. Present in this sample are around 210,000 distinct CDR3 sequences, over 7% of which were seen just once. The top ten hold 4.8% of the sample. Including cysteine and phenylalanine, the CDR3 has 13 amino acids. Of the read, only the CDR3 DNA is kept; its 39 bases are in frame from base 1. V and J lose 3 bases and 7 bases, and a span of 11 bases separates them. From the germline V gene, CDR1 is SGDLS and CDR2 is YYNGEE.

Sequencing input: blood, either unsorted or a sorted T cell fraction (not recorded which). This sequence uses TRBV9 and TRBJ1-5, with TRBD1 as a weak D call on 6 bases. The receptor was derived from a female donor with ankylosing spondylitis or in good health (not recorded which). In nucleotide form, the sequence is TGTGCCAGCAGCGCCAATCAGGGGCAGCCCCAGCATTTT. It translates to CASSANQGQPQHF.